The 21 T cell receptor beta chains in this list originate from one sample, sequenced in a study of T cells after yellow fever vaccination. Each CDR3 protein gets one entry after TCRdb re-called the 5' RACE reads with MiXCR. The sample contains about 260,000 distinct CDR3 sequences, 10% to 15% of which appear only once. Sample: CD4+ T cells sorted from PBMCs, taken 45 days after the yellow fever booster vaccination. These receptors originate from a man aged 30-40 years who received the YFV17D yellow fever vaccine.

This clonotype was observed a handful of times. The chain has TRBV20-1 and TRBJ2-1; 16 bases are a match to TRBD2. Germline V gives CDR1 DFQATT, CDR2 SNEGSKA (reference sequence). V trimming: 3 bases; J trimming: 10 bases; junction bases outside the gene matches: 6. There are 15 residues in the CDR3. In nucleotides, the CDR3 is TGCAGTGCTAGGGGACTAGCGGGAGGGAAGATGGAGCAGTTCTTC. As protein: CSARGLAGGKMEQFF.

This clonotype was seen a few times. V gene TRBV7-2 combines with J gene TRBJ2-1; 7 nucleotides match TRBD1. The CDR3 consists of 15 residues. V was clipped by 5 bases and J by 2 bases; unmatched bases: 6. CDR1 and CDR2 (germline): SGHTA, FQGNSA. CDR3 nucleotides: TGTGCCAGCAGCCCGACAGGGACCCCCTACAATGAGCAGTTCTTC. This encodes CASSPTGTPYNEQFF. Based on the CDR3 plus reference TRBV7-2 and TRBJ2-1, the full variable domain is GAGVSQSPSNKVTEKGKDVELRCDPISGHTALYWYRQSLGQGLEFLIYFQGNSAPDKSGLPSDRFSAERTGGSVSTLTIQRTQQEDSAVYLCASSPTGTPYNEQFFGPGTRLTVL.

The chain carries TRBV12-3 or TRBV12-4 and TRBJ2-7, with D unclear. CDR3 length equals 11 residues. Trimming removed 8 bases from V and 3 bases from J, with 8 bases in between. The CDR3 sequence is CASGMNYEQYF. CDR3 coding DNA: TGTGCCAGCGGAATGAACTACGAGCAGTACTTC.

The CDR3 is CASTPERVGYGYTF. The DNA of the CDR3 is TGTGCCAGCACCCCCGAGAGGGTGGGCTATGGCTACACCTTC. The V and J genes are TRBV2 and TRBJ1-2; D remains unclear. The CDR3 spans 14 residues. V lost 7 bases and J lost 4, with 16 bases in between. Germline CDR1 is SNHLY and CDR2 is FYNNEI.

This clonotype was counted a few times. Here the CDR3 DNA reads TGTGCCAGCAGAAGATTGGGACCGTACAATGAGCAGTTCTTC. This sequence encodes CASRRLGPYNEQFF. The chain combines TRBV5-6 with TRBJ2-1; D possibly matches TRBD1 or TRBD2 (5 bases each). Trimming left V 5 bases short and J 4 bases short, with 13 bases between. This CDR3 is 14 amino acids long. Germline CDR1 reads SGHDT; CDR2 reads YYEEEE.

In its sample, this clonotype was seen a few times. The chain combines TRBV29-1 with TRBJ2-2, with D possibly TRBD1 on 6 matching bases. The CDR3 sequence is 12 residues long. V was trimmed by 7 bases and J by 1 base, leaving 7 bases between them. CDR1 SQVTM and CDR2 ANQGSEA come from the germline V gene. The CDR3 nucleotides read TGCAGCGGGGGACAGAACACCGGGGAGCTGTTTTTT. Its protein is CSGGQNTGELFF.

This clonotype was seen repeatedly, ten times or more. The chain links TRBV28 to TRBJ2-7; TRBD1 matches 7 bases. The junction had 4 bases not matched to a gene; V was cut back by 6 bases and J by 2 bases. Per the germline V gene, CDR1 is MDHEN and CDR2 is SYDVKM. The CDR3 spans 13 residues. The CDR3 coding sequence is TGTGCCAGCAGAGAGGGGGCAACCTACGAGCAGTACTTC. It translates to CASREGATYEQYF.

This clonotype was detected a few times. The V gene is TRBV7-9, the J gene TRBJ2-3, with 7 positions matching TRBD2. Unmatched junction bases numbered 3, after V lost 3 bases and J lost 0 bases. Germline CDR1 is SEHNR and CDR2 is FQNEAQ (reference sequence). This CDR3 has 15 amino acids. Here the CDR3 reads CASSFSGRSTDTQYF. The DNA of the CDR3 is TGTGCCAGCAGCTTTTCCGGGAGGAGCACAGATACGCAGTATTTT.

This clonotype was found a few times. V is TRBV5-4 and J is TRBJ2-1; 12 bases map to TRBD2. Germline loops: CDR1 SGHNT, CDR2 YYREEE (reference sequence). The CDR3 covers 15 residues. V was pared by 6 bases and J by 3 bases, with 4 bases of the junction left unmatched. The CDR3 sequence: CASNTGLAGYNEQFF. The CDR3, as DNA: TGTGCCAGCAACACGGGACTAGCGGGCTACAATGAGCAGTTCTTC.

The J gene is TRBJ1-4, the V gene TRBV7-9; no reliable D call. Trimming took 2 bases from V and 7 from J, leaving 17 bases between them. Germline V CDR1 and CDR2: SEHNR, FQNEAQ (reference sequence). This CDR3 spans 16 amino acids. The CDR3 spells CASSLRNLRGGEKLFF. CDR3 DNA: TGTGCCAGCAGCTTAAGAAACCTGCGAGGCGGTGAAAAACTGTTTTTT.

This clonotype was observed a few times. The J gene is TRBJ2-7, the V gene TRBV20-1; TRBD2 aligns across 11 bases. This CDR3 spans 15 amino acids. CDR1 is DFQATT, CDR2 SNEGSKA, per germline (reference sequence). The ends lost 3 bases at V and 3 bases at J; junction bases unmatched: 7. DNA for the CDR3: TGCAGTGCTAGTCGAGGGGGACTAGCGGACTACGAGCAGTACTTC. Protein: CSASRGGLADYEQYF.

This clonotype has a handful of counts. The rearrangement uses TRBV11-2 and TRBJ2-3; unclear D gene. The CDR3 sequence is 9 residues long. Germline V gene lookup returns CDR1 SGHAT and CDR2 FQNNGV. CDR3 sequence (DNA): TGTGGTACCAGAAAGGCGCAGTATTTT. Translated: CGTRKAQYF. Full variable domain (missing parts from reference TRBV11-2 and TRBJ2-3): EAGVAQSPRYKIIEKRQSVAFWCNPISGHATLYWYQQILGQGPKLLIQFQNNGVVDDSQLPKDRFSAERLKGVDSTLKIQPAKLEDSAVYLCGTRKAQYFGPGTRLTVL.

This clonotype was seen only a few times. CDR3 in DNA: TGTGCCTGGAGTTTGGGCACGAAAGAGACCCAGTACTTC. Its translation: CAWSLGTKETQYF. The chain recombines TRBV30 with TRBJ2-5; D is unresolved. Germline V gene sequence: CDR1 GTSNPN, CDR2 SVGIG (reference sequence). Trimming cost V 2 bases and J 3 bases, with 10 bases left between them. The CDR3 length is 13 residues.

This sequence joins TRBV28 and TRBJ2-5, with TRBD1 matching 8 bases. V trimming: 8 bases; J trimming: 0 bases; junction bases outside the gene matches: 14. The CDR3 loop spans 17 amino acids. CDR1 is MDHEN and CDR2 is SYDVKM in the germline V gene. This CDR3 reads CASGPDRADEYQETQYF. The CDR3 DNA reads as TGTGCCAGCGGCCCGGACAGGGCCGATGAGTACCAAGAGACCCAGTACTTC.

The rearrangement joins TRBV20-1 to TRBJ1-1; TRBD1 matches 7 bases. Germline CDR1 is DFQATT and CDR2 is SNEGSKA (reference sequence). Trimming took 5 bases from V and 5 from J; bases not matched to a gene: 11. CDR3 size: 14 residues. This chain's CDR3 is CSAPLVGGFTEAFF. Here the CDR3 DNA reads TGCAGTGCTCCTCTTGTAGGGGGCTTTACTGAAGCTTTCTTT.

The V and J genes are TRBV5-6 and TRBJ2-1; 10 bases are a match to TRBD2. The CDR3 contains 16 residues. Unmatched junction bases numbered 4, after V lost 0 bases and J lost 4 bases. Germline CDR1 reads SGHDT; CDR2 reads YYEEEE. The CDR3 loop is CASSLGSGRGYNEQFF. The CDR3 DNA is TGTGCCAGCAGCTTGGGAAGCGGGAGGGGTTACAATGAGCAGTTCTTC.

This clonotype was picked up a small number of times. The chain employs TRBV7-2 and TRBJ2-5; maybe TRBD1 (6 bases). Germline V gene data show CDR1 as SGHTA and CDR2 as FQGNSA. This CDR3 region has 16 residues. V was trimmed by 4 bases and J by 0 bases, leaving 15 bases between them. The CDR3 DNA reads as TGTGCCAGCAGCTGGACCGGGACAACGTACCAAGAGACCCAGTACTTC. Translating gives CASSWTGTTYQETQYF. The full variable domain, completed using reference TRBV7-2 and TRBJ2-5, is GAGVSQSPSNKVTEKGKDVELRCDPISGHTALYWYRQSLGQGLEFLIYFQGNSAPDKSGLPSDRFSAERTGGSVSTLTIQRTQQEDSAVYLCASSWTGTTYQETQYFGPGTRLLVL.

The chain is built from TRBV7-2 and TRBJ2-5, with 11 positions matching TRBD1. The ends lost 1 base at V and 5 bases at J; junction bases unmatched: 9. Germline loops: CDR1 SGHTA, CDR2 FQGNSA. CDR3 size: 17 residues. As DNA, the CDR3 is TGTGCCAGCAGCTTAGGGATGTGGACAGGGGGCGGGGAGACCCAGTACTTC. Translating gives CASSLGMWTGGGETQYF.

This clonotype was seen more than once but under ten times. V is TRBV30 and J is TRBJ1-4, with D perhaps TRBD1 (5 bases). This CDR3 comprises 14 residues. V was cut by 4 bases and J by 5 bases, with 14 bases left in between. Germline assignment: CDR1 GTSNPN and CDR2 SVGIG (reference sequence). The DNA of the CDR3 is TGTGCCTGGAAGCAAGTAGGGGAAAATGAAAAACTGTTTTTT. It yields the protein CAWKQVGENEKLFF.

This clonotype has just a few counts. V and J are TRBV7-8 and TRBJ2-1; TRBD1 matches at 9 bases. V shed 5 bases, J shed 5 bases, and the junction held 7 bases outside the gene matches. CDR3 length: 15 residues. Germline lookup yields CDR1 SGHVS and CDR2 FQNEAQ. CDR3 protein: CASSRGQGLNNEQFF. The CDR3 region has the DNA TGTGCCAGCAGCCGGGGACAGGGCTTAAACAATGAGCAGTTCTTC.

This clonotype was observed many times. The chain couples TRBV20-1 to TRBJ2-5; D is uncertain. CDR3 length equals 12 residues. Germline CDR1 and CDR2: DFQATT and SNEGSKA (reference sequence). V shed 5 bases and J shed 0 bases, with 7 bases lying between them. The CDR3 coding sequence is TGCAGTGCTCGGCGGAACCAAGAGACCCAGTACTTC. Protein product: CSARRNQETQYF.